These 2 T cell receptor beta chains were all obtained from the same sample, sequenced in a study of neurological immune-mediated disorders (dated by TCRdb to between 2017 and 2020). What this sample's time point label stands for: longitudinal time-point 3. Library preparation used 5' RACE. For sequencing, an Illumina HiSeq 2500 was employed. TCRdb reran the public reads through fastp at Q25 and MiXCR, keeping productive beta chains. Rows with a matching CDR3 protein are joined into one entry that keeps the most common DNA and genes. Present in this sample are more than 75,000 distinct CDR3 sequences, 4.3% of which were seen just once. The ten biggest clones cover less than 7.5% of the sample. The sequenced sample was PBMCs. All receptors come from a woman between 55 and 75 years old with multiple sclerosis.

This clonotype was observed many times. For the CDR3, the DNA is TGTGCCATAGACGGTCGGGACAGAGGGTCCAAAAACATTCAGTACTTC. This encodes CAIDGRDRGSKNIQYF. The chain carries TRBV12-3 or TRBV12-4 and TRBJ2-4; 7 bases agree with TRBD1. This CDR3 has 16 amino acids. Trimming at V came to 10 bases and at J to 2 bases, leaving 14 bases not matched to a gene.

This clonotype has ten or more counts. V and J are TRBV20-1 and TRBJ2-1; tentative D call: TRBD2 (5 bases). This CDR3 spans 12 amino acids. Deletions cut 2 bases from V and 15 bases from J, with 17 bases between. Germline CDR1 is DFQATT and CDR2 is SNEGSKA (reference sequence). The CDR3 spells CSARSDRGSRFF. DNA of the CDR3: TGCAGTGCTAGATCAGACCGAGGGTCGCGGTTCTTC.